These 30 T cell receptor beta chains originate from one sample sequenced in a study of T cell responses to AZD1222 COVID-19 vaccine. Sequencing used immunoSEQ multiplex PCR; TCRdb keeps in-frame clones, though not all of them. The sample comprises about 57,000 clones, approximately 86% of which are singletons, and 16% rests with the top ten. Sequencing used peripheral blood, obtained on day 0 of AZD1222 vaccination. The receptor set was obtained from an adult in good health.

This rearrangement joins TRBV4-2 to TRBJ1-1; D not certain. In germline, CDR1 is LGHNA, CDR2 YNFKEQ. V lost 1 base and J 3 bases, leaving 3 bases between the germline ends. The CDR3 runs to 12 residues. The CDR3 region is CASSQGYTEAFF. The CDR3 nucleotides read TGTGCCAGCAGCCAAGGTTACACTGAAGCTTTCTTT.

This clone was found once. The genes are TRBV20-1 and TRBJ2-1, with a possible D match to TRBD2 (5 bases). The germline gives CDR1 DFQATT, CDR2 SNEGSKA (reference sequence). The CDR3 extends over 11 amino acids. Deletions cut 5 bases from V and 8 bases from J, with 10 bases between. The CDR3 sequence: CSAGTSDEQFF. The CDR3 region has the DNA TGCAGTGCTGGAACTAGTGATGAGCAGTTCTTC.

The chain combines TRBV2 with TRBJ1-1, with a tentative D call TRBD1 (5 bases). The CDR3 is 15 residues long. Trimming left V 4 bases short and J 0 bases short, with 12 bases between. The germline V gene encodes CDR1 SNHLY and CDR2 FYNNEI. CDR3 protein: CASSVSRGLNTEAFF. CDR3 DNA sequence: TGTGCCAGCAGTGTATCTAGGGGTTTGAACACTGAAGCTTTCTTT.

The chain employs TRBV7-9 and TRBJ2-3; tentative D call: TRBD1 (6 bases). Trimming left V 0 bases short and J 4 bases short, with 11 bases between. The CDR3 has 15 amino acids. From germline, CDR1 is SEHNR and CDR2 FQNEAQ (reference sequence). The CDR3 here is CASSLAAQGSDTQYF. The CDR3 DNA follows: TGTGCCAGCAGCTTAGCGGCTCAGGGGTCAGATACGCAGTATTTT.

As concerns this clone: In the same sample, other DNA sequences code for this CDR3. The chain joins TRBV6-5 to TRBJ1-1, with D possibly being TRBD1 (6 bases). Germline CDR1 and CDR2: MNHEY and SVGAGI. The CDR3 is 14 amino acids. The V end lost 6 bases, the J end lost 1 base, and 12 bases lay between the germline ends. The DNA for the CDR3 is TGTGCCAGCAGCCTGGGGGGGGCGAACACTGAAGCTTTCTTT. Translation gives CASSLGGANTEAFF.

This CDR3 is CASSPWTGDMNTEAFF. Written as DNA, the CDR3 is TGTGCCAGTAGTCCCTGGACAGGGGACATGAACACTGAAGCTTTCTTT. The chain links TRBV19 to TRBJ1-1; TRBD1 aligns across 9 bases. V shed 5 bases and J 0 bases; nucleotides not matched to a gene: 7. Germline loops: CDR1 LNHDA, CDR2 SQIVND (reference sequence). The CDR3 covers 16 residues.

This clone was seen a single time. The rearrangement uses TRBV28 and TRBJ2-1, with 7 bases matching TRBD1. The CDR3 contains 17 residues. CDR1 is MDHEN, CDR2 SYDVKM, per germline. Trimming took 3 bases from V and 5 from J; bases not matched to a gene: 13. CDR3 DNA sequence: TGTGCCAGCAGTTTCACCTCGATACAGGGGTACGACAATGAGCAGTTCTTC. Protein product: CASSFTSIQGYDNEQFF.

The CDR3 bases are TGTGCCAGCAGTGAACAGGGGGACAACTATGGCTACACCTTC. Encoded protein: CASSEQGDNYGYTF. The chain links TRBV6-1 to TRBJ1-2, with 7 nucleotides matching TRBD1. V gave up 2 bases and J gave up 2 bases; unmatched junction bases: 2. Germline V lookup: CDR1 MNHNS, CDR2 SASEGT. The CDR3 runs to 14 residues.

J is TRBJ2-7 and V is TRBV9, with 14 nucleotides matching TRBD2. J gave up 2 bases and V 3 bases, and 10 bases lay outside the gene matches. This CDR3 is built from 18 residues. CDR1 is SGDLS, CDR2 YYNGEE, per germline. CDR3 DNA: TGTGCCAGCAGCGCCCCCCTTGGACTAGCGGGAGGAGCCTACGAGCAGTACTTC. This sequence encodes CASSAPLGLAGGAYEQYF.

The genes are TRBV12-3 or TRBV12-4 and TRBJ1-1; 7 nucleotides align to TRBD1. The J segment lost 6 bases and the V segment lost 7 bases, leaving 8 bases of the junction unmatched. This CDR3 is built from 13 residues. For the CDR3, the DNA is TGTGCCAGCAATCCAGGGGGATTTTCTGAAGCTTTCTTT. Encoded protein: CASNPGGFSEAFF.

This clone was observed a handful of times. The chain combines TRBV6-5 with TRBJ1-5; D is ambiguous. This CDR3 comprises 15 residues. Trimming took 2 bases from V and 2 from J, leaving 10 bases between them. Germline V CDR1 and CDR2: MNHEY, SVGAGI. Written as DNA, the CDR3 is TGTGCCAGCAGTTACGAGTTGGCAGGCAATCAGCCCCAGCATTTT. Protein product: CASSYELAGNQPQHF.

In its sample, this clone was seen once. V is TRBV6-1 and J is TRBJ1-5, with D maybe TRBD1 (5 bases). This CDR3 has 14 residues. Per the germline V gene, CDR1 is MNHNS and CDR2 is SASEGT. V was trimmed by 1 base and J by 11 bases, leaving 15 bases between them. CDR3 sequence (DNA): TGTGCCAGCAGTGAAGTAGGGGACGGGTCAGCCCAGCATTTT. Translation gives CASSEVGDGSAQHF.

The rearrangement links TRBV19 to TRBJ2-5; D gene uncertain. V was clipped by 4 bases and J by 2 bases, with 8 bases between them. The CDR3 sequence is 13 residues long. Germline V gene lookup returns CDR1 LNHDA and CDR2 SQIVND (reference sequence). CDR3 in amino acids: CASSSQEQETQYF. The CDR3 DNA reads as TGTGCCAGTAGTAGTCAGGAACAAGAGACCCAGTACTTC. Combining the CDR3 with reference TRBV19 and TRBJ2-5 gives the whole variable domain DGGITQSPKYLFRKEGQNVTLSCEQNLNHDAMYWYRQDPGQGLRLIYYSQIVNDFQKGDIAEGYSVSREKKESFPLTVTSAQKNPTAFYLCASSSQEQETQYFGPGTRLLVL.

In this sample, this clone is medium-sized. The DNA for the CDR3 is TGTGCCAGCAGTGATCCAGCGGAGACCTACGAGCAGTACTTC. This gives the protein CASSDPAETYEQYF. The J gene is TRBJ2-7, the V gene TRBV6-1; maybe TRBD2 (5 bases). Per germline, CDR1 MNHNS and CDR2 SASEGT. This CDR3 is 14 amino acids long. V lost 3 bases to trimming and J lost 2 bases, with 11 bases between them.

This chain uses TRBV19 with TRBJ1-4, with unresolved D. Germline CDR1 is LNHDA and CDR2 is SQIVND (reference sequence). V lost 7 bases to trimming and J lost 4 bases, with 10 bases between them. This CDR3 is built from 13 residues. This CDR3 reads CASKKDGNEKLFF. The CDR3 region has the DNA TGTGCCAGTAAAAAGGACGGTAATGAAAAACTGTTTTTT.

The chain links TRBV6-2 or TRBV6-3 to TRBJ2-7; no reliable D call. Trimming left V 3 bases short and J 5 bases short, with 14 bases between. The CDR3 has 14 amino acids. Germline loops: CDR1 MNHEY, CDR2 SVGEGT. CDR3 loop: CASSYRFRNHEQYF. CDR3 bases: TGTGCCAGCAGTTATCGGTTTAGGAATCACGAGCAGTACTTC.

The rearrangement uses TRBV12-3 or TRBV12-4 and TRBJ2-3; D uncertain. The CDR3 spans 12 residues. The V end was cut by 5 bases, the J end by 11 bases, with 14 bases between. CDR3 sequence (DNA): TGTGCCAGCAGTGTGGGCCCTGTGAAGCAGTATTTT. Translation: CASSVGPVKQYF.

The V call is TRBV27, the J call TRBJ1-6, with TRBD1 identical over 10 bases. The CDR3 has 15 amino acids. J was trimmed by 8 bases and V by 0 bases; bases with no gene match: 1. CDR1 is MNHEY and CDR2 is SMNVEV in the germline V gene (reference sequence). The CDR3 bases are TGTGCCAGCAGTTTATCGGGGACAGGGGATTCACCCCTCCACTTT. It yields the protein CASSLSGTGDSPLHF.

The chain combines TRBV27 with TRBJ2-7; D may be TRBD1 or TRBD2 (5 bases each). The CDR3 runs to 14 residues. The V and J ends lost 6 bases and 2 bases respectively, with 14 bases between them. Germline CDR1 is MNHEY and CDR2 is SMNVEV (reference sequence). The CDR3 bases are TGTGCCAGCAGAACCGGGACCCTGGCCTACGAGCAGTACTTC. This encodes CASRTGTLAYEQYF.

The chain couples TRBV28 to TRBJ1-2; D is undetermined. The V end lost 9 bases, the J end lost 6 bases, and 17 bases lay between the germline ends. The CDR3 has 13 residues. Germline lookup yields CDR1 MDHEN and CDR2 SYDVKM. The CDR3 is CASKDHVINGYTF. In nucleotides, the CDR3 is TGTGCCAGTAAGGACCACGTCATAAATGGCTACACCTTC.

This clone qualifies as medium-sized. J is TRBJ1-1 and V is TRBV28; tentative D call: TRBD1 (6 bases). This CDR3 region has 12 residues. V was clipped by 5 bases and J by 7 bases, with 11 bases between them. The germline V gene encodes CDR1 MDHEN and CDR2 SYDVKM. DNA of the CDR3: TGTGCCAGCAGTCACAGGGTCGGTGAAGCTTTCTTT. It translates to CASSHRVGEAFF.

The chain employs TRBV13 and TRBJ2-1; D is unresolved. The CDR3 extends over 15 amino acids. V was pared by 2 bases and J by 5 bases, with 13 bases between. The germline V gene has CDR1 PRHDT and CDR2 FYEKMQ (reference sequence). The CDR3 loop is CASSLLESTNNEQFF. CDR3 in DNA: TGTGCCAGCAGCTTATTGGAGAGCACGAACAATGAGCAGTTCTTC. Combining the CDR3 with reference TRBV13 and TRBJ2-1 gives the whole variable domain AAGVIQSPRHLIKEKRETATLKCYPIPRHDTVYWYQQGPGQDPQFLISFYEKMQSDKGSIPDRFSAQQFSDYHSELNMSSLELGDSALYFCASSLLESTNNEQFFGPGTRLTVL.

This clone was counted only a few times. The rearrangement links TRBV6-4 to TRBJ2-3; possible D gene TRBD1, 6 bases. Per germline, CDR1 MRHNA and CDR2 SNTAGT. This CDR3 spans 15 amino acids. V was trimmed by 2 bases and J by 4 bases, leaving 13 bases between them. CDR3 region: CASSDTTGQSDTQYF. CDR3 bases: TGTGCCAGCAGTGACACAACAGGGCAGTCAGATACGCAGTATTTT.

The DNA for the CDR3 is TGTGCCAGCAGCCAAGGGGTCTGGCTAGCGGGAGCGAGACGCGCAGATACGCAGTATTTT. Translating gives CASSQGVWLAGARRADTQYF. This chain uses TRBV4-2 with TRBJ2-3; 10 bases are shared with TRBD2. Per the germline V gene, CDR1 is LGHNA and CDR2 is YNFKEQ. Trimming at V came to 1 base and at J to 4 bases, leaving 17 bases not matched to a gene. This CDR3 region has 20 residues.

The chain is built from TRBV7-8 and TRBJ2-7; D not certain. The V gene's germline CDR1 is SGHVS and CDR2 FQNEAQ. V was cut by 5 bases and J by 3 bases, with 8 bases left in between. CDR3 size: 12 residues. The CDR3, as DNA: TGTGCCAGCAGCCCGGAGATCTACGAGCAGTACTTC. This codes for CASSPEIYEQYF.

The chain couples TRBV6-4 to TRBJ2-3, with TRBD2 identical over 11 bases. V gave up 6 bases and J gave up 6 bases; unmatched junction bases: 5. Germline loops: CDR1 MRHNA, CDR2 SNTAGT. The CDR3 totals 14 residues. Here the CDR3 reads CASSPTSGTDTQYF. The CDR3 nucleotides are TGTGCCAGCAGCCCGACTAGCGGGACGGATACGCAGTATTTT.

This chain joins TRBV5-6 and TRBJ1-2; no clear D. Germline V gene lookup returns CDR1 SGHDT and CDR2 YYEEEE. The V end was cut by 0 bases, the J end by 4 bases, with 7 bases between. The CDR3 is 13 residues long. The CDR3 region is CASSLADGYGYTF. CDR3 sequence (DNA): TGTGCCAGCAGCTTGGCAGATGGCTATGGCTACACCTTC.

The chain couples TRBV9 to TRBJ2-3, with D possibly matching TRBD2 (6 bases). The ends were cut back, 7 bases at V and 1 base at J, with 16 bases in the middle. Germline lookup yields CDR1 SGDLS and CDR2 YYNGEE. The CDR3 runs to 15 residues. This CDR3 reads CASADGSSGTDTQYF. CDR3 sequence (DNA): TGTGCCAGCGCCGACGGGTCTAGCGGCACAGATACGCAGTATTTT.

This chain uses TRBV4-1 with TRBJ2-1; tentative D call: TRBD1 (5 bases). The CDR3 runs to 16 residues. Trimming pared 4 bases from V and 6 bases from J, leaving 19 bases between. Germline V gene data show CDR1 as MGHRA and CDR2 as YSYEKL. CDR3 residues: CASSPKGLPSGNEQFF. The CDR3, as DNA: TGCGCCAGCAGCCCCAAGGGGTTGCCCTCGGGCAATGAGCAGTTCTTC.

The rearrangement links TRBV4-2 to TRBJ2-5; D might be TRBD2 (6 bases). V gave up 4 bases and J gave up 2 bases, with 23 bases separating them. The CDR3 runs 18 residues. Germline assignment: CDR1 LGHNA and CDR2 YNFKEQ. Here the CDR3 DNA reads TGTGCCAGCAGCCCTCAAGGAGGAGGGGCCACTTCACAAGAGACCCAGTACTTC. It specifies CASSPQGGGATSQETQYF.